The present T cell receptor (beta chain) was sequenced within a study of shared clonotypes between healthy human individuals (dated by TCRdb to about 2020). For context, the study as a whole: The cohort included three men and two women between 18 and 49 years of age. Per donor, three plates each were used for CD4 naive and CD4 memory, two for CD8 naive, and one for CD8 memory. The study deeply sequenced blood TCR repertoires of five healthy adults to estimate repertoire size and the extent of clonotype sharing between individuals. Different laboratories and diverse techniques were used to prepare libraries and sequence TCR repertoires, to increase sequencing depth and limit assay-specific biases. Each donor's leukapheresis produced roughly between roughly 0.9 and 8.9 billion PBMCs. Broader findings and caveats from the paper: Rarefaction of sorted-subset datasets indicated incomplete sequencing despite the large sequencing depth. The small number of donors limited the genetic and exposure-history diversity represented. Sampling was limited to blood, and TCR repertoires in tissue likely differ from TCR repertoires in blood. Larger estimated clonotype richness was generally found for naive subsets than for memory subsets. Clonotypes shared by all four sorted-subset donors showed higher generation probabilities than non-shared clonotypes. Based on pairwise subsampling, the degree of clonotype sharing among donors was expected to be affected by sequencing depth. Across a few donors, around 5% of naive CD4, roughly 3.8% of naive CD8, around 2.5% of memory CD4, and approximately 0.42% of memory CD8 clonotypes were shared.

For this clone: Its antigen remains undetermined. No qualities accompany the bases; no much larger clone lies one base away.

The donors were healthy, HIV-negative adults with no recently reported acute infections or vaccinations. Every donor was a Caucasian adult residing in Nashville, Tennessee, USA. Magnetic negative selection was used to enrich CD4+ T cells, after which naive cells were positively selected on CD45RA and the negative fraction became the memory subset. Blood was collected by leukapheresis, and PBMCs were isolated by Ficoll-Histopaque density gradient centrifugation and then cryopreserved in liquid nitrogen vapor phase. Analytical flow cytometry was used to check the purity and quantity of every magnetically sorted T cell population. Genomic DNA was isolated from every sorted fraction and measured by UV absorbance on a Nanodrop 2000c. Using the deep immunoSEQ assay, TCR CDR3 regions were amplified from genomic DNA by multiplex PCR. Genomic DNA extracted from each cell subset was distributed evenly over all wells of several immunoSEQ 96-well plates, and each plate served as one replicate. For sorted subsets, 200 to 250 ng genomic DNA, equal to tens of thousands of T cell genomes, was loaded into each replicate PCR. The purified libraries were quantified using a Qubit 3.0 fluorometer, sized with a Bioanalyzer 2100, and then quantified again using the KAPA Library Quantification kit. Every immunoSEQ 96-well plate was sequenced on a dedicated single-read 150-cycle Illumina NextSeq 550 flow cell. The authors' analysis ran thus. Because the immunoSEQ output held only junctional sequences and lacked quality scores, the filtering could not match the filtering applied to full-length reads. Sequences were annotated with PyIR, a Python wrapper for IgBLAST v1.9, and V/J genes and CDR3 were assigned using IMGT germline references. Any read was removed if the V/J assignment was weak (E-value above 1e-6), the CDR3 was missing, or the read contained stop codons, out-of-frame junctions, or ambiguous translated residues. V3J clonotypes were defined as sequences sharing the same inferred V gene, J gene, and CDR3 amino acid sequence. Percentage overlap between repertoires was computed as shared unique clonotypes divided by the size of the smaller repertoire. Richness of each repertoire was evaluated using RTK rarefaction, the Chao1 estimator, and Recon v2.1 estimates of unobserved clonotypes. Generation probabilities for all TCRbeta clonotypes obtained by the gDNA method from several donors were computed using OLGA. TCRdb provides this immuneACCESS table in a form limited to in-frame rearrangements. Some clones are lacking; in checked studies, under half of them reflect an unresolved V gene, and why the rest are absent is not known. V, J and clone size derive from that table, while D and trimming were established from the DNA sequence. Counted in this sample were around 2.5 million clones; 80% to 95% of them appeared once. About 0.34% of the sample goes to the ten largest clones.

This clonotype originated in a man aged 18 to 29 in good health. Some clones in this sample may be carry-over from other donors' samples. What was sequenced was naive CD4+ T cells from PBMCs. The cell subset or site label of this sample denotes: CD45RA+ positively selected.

The sequenced DNA is TGCGCCAGCAGCCAAGGTTTCCAAGAGACCCAGTACTTC. Its protein reads: CASSQGFQETQYF. Recombination connected TRBV4-1 to TRBJ2-5; the D gene identity is not certain. The germline V gene specifies MGHRA as CDR1 and YSYEKL as CDR2. V and J are truncated by 1 base and 1 base respectively, leaving an intervening sequence of 4 bases. The CDR3, cysteine through phenylalanine, is 13 amino acids long. Of all the DNA, just the CDR3 is kept, 39 bases in frame from base 1.